One sample yielded the 16 T cell receptor beta chains listed below, sequenced in a study of PD-1 blockade in classical Hodgkin lymphoma. Every one of the patients relapsed after autologous stem cell transplantation (brentuximab vedotin exposure was variable). Here immunoSEQ multiplex PCR was the method, and the copy in TCRdb shows in-frame clones only, minus some. Of 20,000 to 30,000 clones detected, approximately 80% appear once; the ten largest clones hold around 20%. The sample consisted of peripheral blood mononuclear cells (PBMCs), taken before the second cycle of nivolumab. The receptors were gathered from a human donor with classical Hodgkin lymphoma.

The genes are TRBV12-5 and TRBJ2-7; D not resolved. With 0 bases removed from V and 0 bases from J, the gap between germline ends came to 12 bases. This CDR3 contains 16 residues. Germline V gene sequence: CDR1 LGHNT, CDR2 FRNRAP. Here the CDR3 reads CASGLVPLIFSYEQYF. CDR3 nucleotide sequence: TGTGCTAGTGGTTTGGTACCCCTGATTTTCTCCTACGAGCAGTACTTC.

V usage is TRBV7-9 and J usage is TRBJ2-7; 7 nucleotides match TRBD1. Trimming took 6 bases from V and 8 from J; bases not matched to a gene: 7. CDR3 length: 12 amino acids. Per germline, CDR1 SEHNR and CDR2 FQNEAQ (reference sequence). The CDR3 is CASSPTTGKQYF. The CDR3 DNA reads as TGTGCCAGCAGTCCCACGACAGGGAAGCAGTACTTC.

This clone has a single count. The chain carries TRBV7-9 and TRBJ2-1, with D unresolved. V lost 9 bases, J lost 1 base, and 13 bases lay in between. Germline V gene lookup returns CDR1 SEHNR and CDR2 FQNEAQ (reference sequence). This CDR3 region has 14 residues. CDR3 region: CASGGGKSYNEQFF. CDR3 sequence (DNA): TGTGCCAGTGGTGGCGGTAAATCCTACAATGAGCAGTTCTTC.

This clone was seen only once. The chain recombines TRBV2 with TRBJ2-5, with unresolved D. The germline gives CDR1 SNHLY, CDR2 FYNNEI. The V gene lost 5 bases and the J gene lost 3 bases, with 4 bases spanning the gap. The CDR3 length is 11 residues. CDR3 nucleotide sequence: TGTGCCAGCAGTTTAGAAGAGACCCAGTACTTC. This translates into CASSLEETQYF.

This clone turned up a few times. The chain recombines TRBV5-6 with TRBJ1-6; the D gene is possibly TRBD1 (6 bases). In germline, CDR1 is SGHDT, CDR2 YYEEEE. This CDR3 region has 14 residues. Trimming left V 1 base short and J 8 bases short, with 10 bases between. The CDR3 spells CASSLTGWHSPLHF. As DNA, the CDR3 is TGTGCCAGCAGCTTGACAGGGTGGCATTCACCCCTCCACTTT.

This clone came up once. The chain couples TRBV6-1 to TRBJ2-3, with D uncertain. V was trimmed by 5 bases and J by 4 bases, leaving 13 bases between them. The CDR3 loop spans 14 amino acids. Germline loops: CDR1 MNHNS, CDR2 SASEGT. The CDR3 DNA is TGTGCCAGCAGTCTACCGGGCCGGGCAGATACGCAGTATTTT. Encoded protein: CASSLPGRADTQYF.

V is TRBV6-5 and J is TRBJ2-7; 10 bases line up with TRBD2. V shed 7 bases and J 3 bases; nucleotides not matched to a gene: 9. Germline V gene sequence: CDR1 MNHEY, CDR2 SVGAGI. CDR3 length equals 15 residues. The CDR3 DNA is TGTGCCAGCAAGATCAGCGGGGGGGCCGACTACGAGCAGTACTTC. This sequence encodes CASKISGGADYEQYF.

V and J are TRBV6-1 and TRBJ2-5; perhaps TRBD1 as D (5 bases). V lost 9 bases and J lost 5, with 22 bases in between. Germline lookup yields CDR1 MNHNS and CDR2 SASEGT. CDR3 length equals 15 residues. The CDR3 sequence is CASDTRTPFGETQYF. In DNA form, the CDR3 reads TGTGCCAGTGACACGCGGACACCCTTTGGGGAGACCCAGTACTTC.

The chain employs TRBV5-4 and TRBJ1-3; D call uncertain. V was shortened by 2 bases and J by 0 bases, with 6 bases between the two germline ends. The germline gives CDR1 SGHNT, CDR2 YYREEE (reference sequence). The CDR3 contains 14 residues. The CDR3 loop reads CASSFDPSGNTIYF. CDR3 sequence (DNA): TGTGCCAGCAGCTTTGACCCCTCTGGAAACACCATATATTTT.

The rearrangement links TRBV27 to TRBJ2-3; 16 nucleotides line up with TRBD2. The CDR3 is 19 residues long. The germline V gene encodes CDR1 MNHEY and CDR2 SMNVEV (reference sequence). V lost 2 bases to trimming and J lost 1 base; unmatched junction nucleotides: 6. The CDR3 bases are TGTGCCAGCAGTTTAACGGGACTAGCGGGAGGGCCTCGCACAGATACGCAGTATTTT. Its protein is CASSLTGLAGGPRTDTQYF.

The chain combines TRBV15 with TRBJ1-2; unclear D gene. This CDR3 is 14 amino acids long. CDR1 and CDR2 from the germline V gene are LNHNV and YYDKDF (reference sequence). Trimming removed 0 bases at V and 8 bases at J, with 13 bases between. CDR3 sequence: CATSRDRGREGYTF. The CDR3 DNA is TGTGCCACCAGCAGAGATAGAGGGAGGGAAGGCTACACCTTC.

The chain is built from TRBV9 and TRBJ2-1; D possibly corresponds to TRBD1 (6 bases). Trimming cost V 3 bases and J 7 bases, with 11 bases left between them. CDR1 is SGDLS and CDR2 is YYNGEE in the germline V gene. There are 13 residues in the CDR3. The CDR3 region has the DNA TGTGCCAGCAGCGGAACAGGGTGGAATGAGCAGTTCTTC. Its protein is CASSGTGWNEQFF.

This chain joins TRBV27 and TRBJ2-3; TRBD2 is a possible D gene (6 bases). CDR1 and CDR2 from the germline V gene are MNHEY and SMNVEV (reference sequence). This CDR3 is built from 17 residues. The V gene lost 3 bases and the J gene lost 4 bases, with 20 bases spanning the gap. The CDR3 bases are TGTGCCAGCAGTTTTCTCCGGGACTCGACAACGCCAGATACGCAGTATTTT. Amino acids: CASSFLRDSTTPDTQYF.

The V call is TRBV5-1, the J call TRBJ1-2, with 7 positions matching TRBD1. Germline lookup yields CDR1 SGHRS and CDR2 YFSETQ. V dropped 5 bases and J dropped 4; count of bases not matched to a gene: 5. The CDR3 spans 13 residues. CDR3 in amino acids: CASRTRQGYGYTF. As DNA, the CDR3 is TGCGCCAGCAGAACAAGACAGGGCTATGGCTACACCTTC.

This clone was recorded once. The chain recombines TRBV7-9 with TRBJ1-5; weak D call: TRBD1 (5 bases). V was clipped by 6 bases and J by 7 bases, with 22 bases between them. This CDR3 region has 16 residues. Germline V gives CDR1 SEHNR, CDR2 FQNEAQ (reference sequence). DNA for the CDR3: TGTGCCAGCAGTCGAGGTGGGTCTACAGGTCGGCAGCCCCAGCATTTT. Its protein product is CASSRGGSTGRQPQHF.

This chain uses TRBV5-1 with TRBJ2-1, with 10 bases lining up with TRBD1. This CDR3 comprises 15 residues. The V segment lost 0 bases and the J segment 8 bases; nucleotides outside the gene matches: 5. Germline CDR1 is SGHRS and CDR2 is YFSETQ. In DNA, the CDR3 is TGCGCCAGCAGCTTGGAAGGGACAGGGGTCTATGAGCAGTTCTTC. It codes for CASSLEGTGVYEQFF.